The table lists the clone carrying this T cell receptor (beta chain) with a count of one. Its antigen is currently unknown. Profiled with immunoSEQ multiplex PCR; TCRdb holds only in-frame clones, not every one. The top ten clones hold about 5.2% of a sample with some 86,000 clones, about 91% of them seen once. This record belongs to a study of T cell responses to AZD1222 COVID-19 vaccine. Whole-study findings and limits: Spike regions recognized by vaccine-associated CD4 TCRs spanned the protein, led by 160-218 and 743-854.

The CDR3 totals 15 residues. The V segment lost 7 bases and the J segment 0 bases; nucleotides outside the gene matches: 6. Per the germline V gene, CDR1 is SQVTM and CDR2 is ANQGSEA. This chain uses TRBV29-1 with TRBJ2-1, with TRBD2 identical over 10 bases. This sequence originates from an adult in good health. Sequencing used peripheral blood, obtained on day 0 of AZD1222 vaccination. The CDR3: CSASSGSRSYNEQFF. The DNA of the CDR3 is TGCAGCGCCTCTAGCGGGAGCCGCTCCTACAATGAGCAGTTCTTC.